These T cell receptor beta chains were read from a single sample in a study of T cell repertoires in cytomegalovirus infection. TCRdb passed the reads through MiXCR, listing each CDR3 protein once. The profile shows approximately 1,000,000 distinct CDR3 sequences, about a third of them singletons. No antigen has been identified for these receptors. Sequenced here: cultured CD8+ T cells from PBMCs, sampled from culture after CMV antigen stimulation. The receptors come from a human donor in good health (CMV status not recorded). Some clones in this sample may be carry-over from other donors' samples. CDR3s include the opening cysteine and the closing phenylalanine or tryptophan. The D gene is left open where the match is weak. Clone size is shown for a subset of rows, as once, few, many or a class of expanded clone.

J | length | D | V | size | CDR3 | DNA
TRBJ1-5 | 15 | - | TRBV27 | - | CASSLSNGGGQPQHF | TGTGCCAGCAGTTTATCGAATGGTGGGGGTCAGCCCCAGCATTTT
TRBJ1-2 | 13 | - | TRBV7-9 | - | CASSSGADYGYTF | TGTGCCAGCAGCTCGGGGGCGGACTATGGCTACACCTTC
TRBJ2-1 | 15 | - | TRBV13 | - | CASSWQGTPYNEQFF | TGTGCCAGCAGCTGGCAGGGGACTCCCTACAATGAGCAGTTCTTC
TRBJ2-1 | 17 | - | TRBV25-1 | - | CASSEYLRGWERDEQFF | TGTGCCAGCAGTGAATATCTAAGGGGGTGGGAGCGGGATGAGCAGTTCTTC
TRBJ1-2 | 12 | - | TRBV19 | few | CASTGTHYGYTF | TGTGCCAGTACGGGGACACATTATGGCTACACCTTC
TRBJ2-2 | 14 | - | TRBV3-1 | - | CASSQVAATGELFF | TGTGCCAGCAGCCAGGTGGCGGCTACCGGGGAGCTGTTTTTT
TRBJ2-7 | 20 | - | TRBV19 | few | CASSIKNWATRSPIHYEQYF | TGTGCCAGTAGTATTAAAAATTGGGCAACCCGGAGCCCCATCCATTACGAGCAGTACTTC
TRBJ2-2 | 15 | - | TRBV12-3/TRBV12-4 | - | CASSFSGGTTGELFF | TGTGCCAGCAGTTTCTCGGGGGGCACAACCGGGGAGCTGTTTTTT
TRBJ2-1 | 16 | - | TRBV20-1 | - | CSAWGGQGSSYNEQFF | TGCAGTGCTTGGGGGGGGCAGGGTAGCTCCTACAATGAGCAGTTCTTC
TRBJ1-1 | 15 | TRBD1 | TRBV27 | many | CASSSYRGRDTEAFF | TGTGCCAGCAGCTCCTACAGGGGGAGGGACACTGAAGCTTTCTTT
TRBJ2-1 | 16 | TRBD2 | TRBV19 | - | CASSIRGTSVYDEQFF | TGTGCCAGTAGTATACGGGGGACTAGCGTATACGATGAGCAGTTCTTC
TRBJ1-5 | 16 | - | TRBV10-2 | many | CASSELGGGSNQPQHF | TGCGCCAGCAGTGAGTTGGGGGGCGGTAGCAATCAGCCCCAGCATTTT
TRBJ1-1 | 15 | - | TRBV2 | many | CASSDDGGLDTEAFF | TGTGCCAGCAGTGATGATGGGGGTTTGGACACTGAAGCTTTCTTT
TRBJ1-2 | 14 | - | TRBV7-6 | few | CASSGGQDSYGYTF | TGTGCCAGCAGCGGGGGACAAGACAGCTATGGCTACACCTTC
TRBJ1-2 | 12 | TRBD1 | TRBV6-2/TRBV6-3 | - | CASLQGIGGYTF | TGTGCCAGCTTACAGGGGATCGGTGGCTACACCTTC
TRBJ2-1 | 16 | - | TRBV5-4 | - | CASSPRGVSSYNEQFF | TGTGCCAGCAGCCCTAGAGGGGTTAGCTCCTACAATGAGCAGTTCTTC
TRBJ1-1 | 11 | - | TRBV2 | - | CASRVLTEAFF | TGTGCCAGCAGGGTCTTGACTGAAGCTTTCTTT
TRBJ1-1 | 13 | - | TRBV4-1 | - | CASSQGALGPLGF | TGCGCCAGCAGCCAAGGGGCACTGGGTCCTCTGGGCTTT
TRBJ1-6 | 14 | - | TRBV12-3/TRBV12-4 | few | CASTLRGPNSPLHF | TGTGCCAGCACCTTAAGGGGCCCGAATTCACCCCTCCACTTT
TRBJ2-7 | 16 | - | TRBV5-1 | few | CASSLAGAVQGYEQYF | TGCGCCAGCAGCTTGGCTGGGGCAGTTCAAGGCTACGAGCAGTACTTC
TRBJ1-1 | 15 | - | TRBV9 | few | CASSVDWGVGTEAFF | TGTGCCAGCAGCGTAGATTGGGGAGTTGGCACTGAAGCTTTCTTT
TRBJ1-2 | 12 | TRBD1 | TRBV2 | - | CANTDRGKGYTF | TGTGCCAACACGGACAGGGGGAAAGGCTACACCTTC
TRBJ2-7 | 16 | - | TRBV14 | - | CASSHPGQGRTYEQYF | TGTGCCAGCAGCCACCCCGGGCAGGGTAGGACCTACGAGCAGTACTTC
TRBJ2-1 | 13 | - | TRBV7-6 | - | CASSGGKYNEQFF | TGTGCCAGCAGTGGGGGGAAATACAATGAGCAGTTCTTC
TRBJ2-5 | 15 | - | TRBV3-1 | once | CASSQSPGVQETQYF | TGTGCCAGCAGCCAATCCCCAGGGGTCCAAGAGACCCAGTACTTC
TRBJ2-1 | 15 | - | TRBV6-1 | - | CASIEAAGQTNEQFF | TGTGCCAGCATCGAAGCGGCAGGACAGACTAATGAGCAGTTCTTC
TRBJ2-2 | 14 | - | TRBV7-6 | - | CANSSQGYGGELFF | TGTGCCAACAGCTCCCAGGGGTACGGCGGGGAGCTATTTTTT
TRBJ1-3 | 14 | - | TRBV6-6 | - | CASSLGTFGNTIYF | TGTGCCAGCAGTCTAGGGACGTTTGGAAACACCATATATTTT
TRBJ1-1 | 13 | TRBD1 | TRBV19 | - | CASSPGTGKRAFF | TGTGCCAGTAGCCCCGGGACAGGGAAACGAGCTTTCTTT
TRBJ2-3 | 13 | - | TRBV6-1 | - | CASSFPSGDTQYF | TGTGCCAGCAGTTTTCCTTCCGGAGATACGCAGTATTTT
TRBJ1-5 | 16 | - | TRBV27 | many | CASSWTGPRDSQPQHF | TGTGCCAGCAGTTGGACCGGGCCCCGGGATAGCCAGCCCCAGCATTTT
TRBJ1-6 | 14 | TRBD1 | TRBV5-4 | - | CASSLPGGNSPLHF | TGTGCCAGCAGCTTGCCAGGGGGCAATTCACCCCTCCACTTT
TRBJ2-7 | 14 | - | TRBV5-1 | few | CASSFRDDSYEQYF | TGCGCCAGCAGCTTTAGGGACGACTCCTACGAGCAGTACTTC
TRBJ1-2 | 18 | - | TRBV7-9 | few | CASSSLGRASPWGYGYTF | TGTGCCAGCAGCAGCCTGGGCAGGGCTAGCCCTTGGGGCTATGGCTACACCTTC
TRBJ2-6 | 16 | TRBD1 | TRBV7-2 | many | CASSPSRGLGANVLTF | TGTGCCAGCAGCCCCTCCAGGGGGCTTGGGGCCAACGTCCTGACTTTC
TRBJ1-1 | 15 | TRBD1 | TRBV7-8 | few | CASSSRGFKNTEAFF | TGTGCCAGCAGCTCCAGGGGGTTCAAAAACACTGAAGCTTTCTTT
TRBJ2-1 | 12 | - | TRBV20-1 | - | CSANRKLNEQFF | TGCAGTGCTAACAGGAAACTCAATGAGCAGTTCTTC
TRBJ1-1 | 13 | TRBD1 | TRBV12-3/TRBV12-4 | - | CASSQGQGSEAFF | TGTGCCAGCAGTCAGGGACAGGGGTCTGAAGCTTTCTTT
TRBJ2-1 | 16 | TRBD1 | TRBV27 | - | CASSLQEPGGRWEQFF | TGTGCCAGCAGTCTCCAAGAACCAGGGGGTAGATGGGAGCAGTTCTTC
TRBJ2-7 | 16 | TRBD1 | TRBV15 | few | CATSRDGQAGSYEQYF | TGTGCCACCAGCAGAGATGGACAGGCTGGGTCCTACGAGCAGTACTTC
TRBJ2-7 | 15 | TRBD1 | TRBV11-2 | - | CASTSGDSTPYEQYF | TGTGCCAGCACCTCAGGGGACAGCACCCCCTACGAGCAGTACTTC
TRBJ2-3 | 18 | - | TRBV7-8 | - | CASSPGEWGTASTDTQYF | TGTGCCAGCAGCCCCGGGGAGTGGGGGACCGCTAGCACAGATACGCAGTATTTT
TRBJ1-5 | 13 | - | TRBV6-1 | - | CASSQWHHQPQHF | TGTGCCAGCAGCCAGTGGCACCATCAGCCCCAGCATTTT
TRBJ2-1 | 18 | TRBD2 | TRBV7-9 | - | CASSPRTSGGHRTYEQFF | TGTGCCAGCAGCCCGAGGACTAGCGGGGGGCATAGGACGTATGAGCAGTTCTTC
TRBJ2-2 | 15 | - | TRBV7-9 | few | CASSLVARRTGELFF | TGTGCCAGCAGCTTAGTTGCCCGGCGGACCGGGGAGCTGTTTTTT
TRBJ1-1 | 13 | - | TRBV27 | - | CASKTSMNTEAFF | TGTGCCAGCAAGACAAGCATGAACACTGAAGCTTTCTTT
TRBJ1-2 | 15 | - | TRBV19 | - | CASTFGPSANYGYTF | TGTGCCAGTACCTTCGGGCCCTCGGCTAACTATGGCTACACCTTC
TRBJ2-7 | 14 | - | TRBV10-3 | - | CAISDRHNYYEQYF | TGTGCCATCAGTGACAGGCATAACTATTACGAGCAGTACTTC
TRBJ1-6 | 14 | - | TRBV6-2/TRBV6-3 | - | CASSPSTANSPLHF | TGTGCCAGCAGCCCCTCGACAGCTAATTCACCCCTCCACTTT
TRBJ2-2 | 15 | TRBD1 | TRBV6-6 | few | CASSPGTEVFGELFF | TGTGCCAGCAGCCCGGGGACAGAAGTGTTCGGGGAGCTGTTTTTT
TRBJ1-5 | 15 | - | TRBV7-6 | - | CASSSGGPGNQPQHF | TGTGCCAGCAGCTCGGGGGGGCCCGGCAATCAGCCCCAGCATTTT
TRBJ2-3 | 16 | - | TRBV7-6 | few | CASSLDSEHLTDTQYF | TGTGCCAGCAGCTTAGACTCAGAACACCTCACAGATACGCAGTATTTT